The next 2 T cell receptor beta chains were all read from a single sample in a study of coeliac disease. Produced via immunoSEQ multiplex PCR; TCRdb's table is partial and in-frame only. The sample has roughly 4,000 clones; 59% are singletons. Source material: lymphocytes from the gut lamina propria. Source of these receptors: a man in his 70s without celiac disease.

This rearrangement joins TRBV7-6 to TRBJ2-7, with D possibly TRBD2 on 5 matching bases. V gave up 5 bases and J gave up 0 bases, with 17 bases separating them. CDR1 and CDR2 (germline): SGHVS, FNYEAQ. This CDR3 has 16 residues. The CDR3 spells CASSPYSGITSYEQYF. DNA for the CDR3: TGTGCCAGCAGCCCATATTCGGGGATCACCTCCTACGAGCAGTACTTC.

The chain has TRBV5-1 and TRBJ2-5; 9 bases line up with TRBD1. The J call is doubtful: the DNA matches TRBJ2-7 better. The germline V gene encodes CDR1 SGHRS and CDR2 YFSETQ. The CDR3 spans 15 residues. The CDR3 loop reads CASSRPDRGIHEQYF. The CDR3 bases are TGCGCCAGCAGCCGGCCGGACAGGGGTATCCACGAGCAGTACTTC.